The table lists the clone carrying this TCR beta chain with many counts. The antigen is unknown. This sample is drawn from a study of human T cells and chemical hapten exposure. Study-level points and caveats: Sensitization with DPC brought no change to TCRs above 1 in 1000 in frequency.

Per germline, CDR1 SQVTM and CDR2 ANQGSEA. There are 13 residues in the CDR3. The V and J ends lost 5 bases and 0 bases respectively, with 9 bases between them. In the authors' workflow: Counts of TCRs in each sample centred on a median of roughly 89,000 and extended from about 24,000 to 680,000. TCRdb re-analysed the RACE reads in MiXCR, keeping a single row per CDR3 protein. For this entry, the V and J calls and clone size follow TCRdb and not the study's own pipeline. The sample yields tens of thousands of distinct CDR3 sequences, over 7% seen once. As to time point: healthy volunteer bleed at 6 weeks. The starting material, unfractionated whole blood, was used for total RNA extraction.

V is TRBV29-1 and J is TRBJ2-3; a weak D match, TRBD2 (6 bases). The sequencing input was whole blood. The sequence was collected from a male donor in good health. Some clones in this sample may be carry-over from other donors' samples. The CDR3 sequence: CSVSAGSTDTQYF. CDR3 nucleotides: TGCAGCGTTTCAGCGGGCAGCACAGATACGCAGTATTTT.